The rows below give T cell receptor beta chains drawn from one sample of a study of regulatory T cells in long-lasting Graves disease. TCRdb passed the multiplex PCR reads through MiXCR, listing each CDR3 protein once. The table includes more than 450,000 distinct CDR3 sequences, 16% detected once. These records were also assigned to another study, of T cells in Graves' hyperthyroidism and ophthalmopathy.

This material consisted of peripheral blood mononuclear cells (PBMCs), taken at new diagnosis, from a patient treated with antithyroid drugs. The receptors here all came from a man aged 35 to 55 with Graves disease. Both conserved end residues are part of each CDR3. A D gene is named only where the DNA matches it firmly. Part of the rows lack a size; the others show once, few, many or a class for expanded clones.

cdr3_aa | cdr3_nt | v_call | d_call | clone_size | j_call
CASSDQWDYGYTF | TGTGCCAGCAGTGACCAGTGGGACTATGGCTACACCTTC | TRBV25-1 | . | many | TRBJ1-2
CSAPSDLAQGQETQYF | TGCAGTGCTCCGTCTGATCTAGCGCAAGGCCAAGAGACCCAGTACTTC | TRBV20-1 | . | many | TRBJ2-5
CSAEGTATGELFF | TGCAGTGCGGAAGGGACGGCGACCGGGGAGCTGTTTTTT | TRBV20-1 | . | many | TRBJ2-2
CASSTGTSGLETQYF | TGTGCCAGCAGCACCGGGACTAGCGGGTTAGAGACCCAGTACTTC | TRBV7-2 | TRBD2 | . | TRBJ2-5
CASITGQVTYNEQFF | TGTGCCAGCATTACGGGACAGGTAACCTACAATGAGCAGTTCTTC | TRBV2 | TRBD1 | . | TRBJ2-1
CATRREMFWTGNYEQYF | TGTGCCACCCGAAGAGAGATGTTCTGGACGGGGAACTACGAGCAGTACTTC | TRBV24-1 | . | many | TRBJ2-7
CASRVMDGPMGTEAFF | TGTGCCAGCAGGGTAATGGACGGCCCTATGGGCACTGAAGCTTTCTTT | TRBV3-1 | . | many | TRBJ1-1
CASSQTPGYGYTF | TGTGCCAGCAGCCAAACCCCGGGGTATGGCTACACCTTC | TRBV3-1 | . | many | TRBJ1-2
CASSLVGSPLHF | TGTGCCAGCAGTTTAGTTGGGTCACCCCTCCACTTT | TRBV12-3/TRBV12-4 | . | many | TRBJ1-6
CASSGQVVNEQFF | TGTGCCAGCAGTGGACAGGTCGTCAATGAGCAGTTCTTC | TRBV6-2/TRBV6-3 | TRBD1 | few | TRBJ2-1
CASSEGARLSGANVLTF | TGTGCCAGCAGTGAAGGGGCTAGACTCTCTGGGGCCAACGTCCTGACTTTC | TRBV6-1 | . | many | TRBJ2-6
CAWNSGQTNYGYTF | TGTGCCTGGAATTCAGGACAGACAAACTATGGCTACACCTTC | TRBV30 | . | . | TRBJ1-2
CSALAGPQETQYF | TGCAGCGCCTTAGCGGGACCCCAAGAGACCCAGTACTTC | TRBV29-1 | TRBD2 | . | TRBJ2-5
CASSSTDTDTQYF | TGTGCCAGCAGCTCGACAGACACAGATACGCAGTATTTT | TRBV28 | . | many | TRBJ2-3
CASREGTSGSVNEQYF | TGCGCCAGCAGAGAGGGAACAAGCGGGAGTGTGAACGAGCAGTACTTC | TRBV5-1 | TRBD2 | . | TRBJ2-7
CASSLDPVSEPQHF | TGTGCCAGCAGCTTAGATCCCGTGTCGGAGCCCCAGCATTTT | TRBV11-2 | . | many | TRBJ1-5
CASSPELPGAEAFF | TGTGCCAGCAGTCCCGAACTCCCCGGGGCTGAAGCTTTCTTT | TRBV2 | . | many | TRBJ1-1
CASSLVDPTDTQYF | TGTGCCAGCAGTTTAGTTGACCCCACAGATACGCAGTATTTT | TRBV12-3/TRBV12-4 | . | many | TRBJ2-3
CAISERMGPSSYNEQFF | TGTGCCATCAGTGAGAGGATGGGGCCGAGCTCCTACAATGAGCAGTTCTTC | TRBV10-3 | . | . | TRBJ2-1
CATSWGPQETQYF | TGTGCCACCAGTTGGGGACCTCAAGAGACCCAGTACTTC | TRBV24-1 | . | many | TRBJ2-5
CASSRRQGGSSPLHF | TGTGCCAGCAGTCGTCGGCAGGGGGGTAGTTCACCCCTCCACTTT | TRBV12-3/TRBV12-4 | TRBD1 | many | TRBJ1-6
CASSTGQSNQPQHF | TGTGCCAGCAGCACGGGACAGAGCAATCAGCCCCAGCATTTT | TRBV5-1 | TRBD1 | many | TRBJ1-5
CASSAVDTLEYEQYF | TGTGCCAGCAGTGCGGTCGATACCCTGGAGTACGAGCAGTACTTC | TRBV25-1 | . | . | TRBJ2-7
CASSQGDAQGYEQYF | TGTGCCAGCAGCCAAGGGGACGCACAGGGATACGAGCAGTACTTC | TRBV4-2 | . | few | TRBJ2-7
CASSLGDSSSGQPQHF | TGTGCCAGCAGTTTAGGGGACAGTTCATCGGGACAGCCCCAGCATTTT | TRBV12-3/TRBV12-4 | TRBD1 | . | TRBJ1-5
CASSQLAGGPYEQYF | TGTGCCAGCAGCCAACTAGCGGGAGGGCCCTACGAGCAGTACTTC | TRBV12-3/TRBV12-4 | TRBD2 | many | TRBJ2-7
CASSLATGDSNQPQHF | TGTGCCAGCAGCTTAGCGACAGGAGATAGCAATCAGCCCCAGCATTTT | TRBV7-9 | . | . | TRBJ1-5
CASTKNPGTSNEQFF | TGTGCCAGCACCAAAAACCCCGGGACTAGTAATGAGCAGTTCTTC | TRBV11-2 | TRBD2 | . | TRBJ2-1
CASSPLSTAHPSGSKTDTQYF | TGTGCCAGCTCACCACTCTCGACAGCCCATCCTAGCGGGTCAAAGACAGATACGCAGTATTTT | TRBV12-3/TRBV12-4 | TRBD2 | few | TRBJ2-3
CASSQVPGQGGYTF | TGTGCCAGCAGCCAAGTCCCGGGCCAAGGAGGCTACACCTTC | TRBV3-1 | . | . | TRBJ1-2
CASSLVFRLDSYNEQFF | TGTGCCAGCAGCTTAGTATTTCGGCTAGATTCCTACAATGAGCAGTTCTTC | TRBV11-2 | . | many | TRBJ2-1
CASSKGGSVYEQYF | TGTGCCAGCAGTAAGGGCGGGAGCGTGTACGAGCAGTACTTC | TRBV2 | TRBD2 | few | TRBJ2-7
CASSPWTGSNEAFF | TGTGCCAGCAGCCCCTGGACAGGCTCGAATGAAGCTTTCTTT | TRBV5-1 | TRBD1 | many | TRBJ1-1